The 31 T cell receptor beta chains below were found in one sample sequenced in a study of early T cells in non-severe SARS-CoV-2 infection (dated by TCRdb to the early 2020s). The library came from 5' RACE. TCRdb records NextSeq 500 as the sequencer. TCRdb cleaned the public reads at Q25 with fastp, built clones with MiXCR and kept in-frame beta chains. Rows with a matching CDR3 protein are joined into one entry that keeps the most common DNA and genes. This sample holds more than 45,000 distinct CDR3 sequences; roughly 5.5% were observed only once. 6.8% of the sample lies in the top ten. Material for sequencing was whole blood. These receptors were collected from an adult who was a healthcare worker with PCR-confirmed SARS-CoV-2 infection or an uninfected control (not recorded which).

V and J are TRBV2 and TRBJ2-1; no clear D. With 7 bases removed from V and 0 bases from J, the gap between germline ends came to 10 bases. The germline V gene encodes CDR1 SNHLY and CDR2 FYNNEI. The CDR3 runs 14 residues. Here the CDR3 DNA reads TGTGCCAGCACTGCCTCCCCCTCCTACAATGAGCAGTTCTTC. Translation: CASTASPSYNEQFF.

The CDR3 DNA is TGCAGCGTCTACGCCCGGGACCCACGAAGGCCAGATACGCAGTATTTT. Encoded protein: CSVYARDPRRPDTQYF. The chain recombines TRBV29-1 with TRBJ2-3; TRBD1 or TRBD2 may be the D gene (5 bases each). CDR1 and CDR2 (germline): SQVTM, ANQGSEA. With 6 bases removed from V and 4 bases from J, the gap between germline ends came to 23 bases. This CDR3 is 16 amino acids long.

There are many counts of this clonotype. V and J are TRBV28 and TRBJ2-7; D not resolved. CDR1 and CDR2 (germline): MDHEN, SYDVKM. CDR3 size: 11 residues. Between the trimmed V and J ends, which lost 6 bases and 6 bases, there was a span of 9 bases. CDR3 region: CASSSRGEQYF. The CDR3 DNA sequence: TGTGCCAGCAGCAGTCGAGGCGAGCAGTACTTC.

This clonotype has a count of ten or more. V gene TRBV6-2 or TRBV6-3 combines with J gene TRBJ2-2; D not resolved. The CDR3 is 13 amino acids. V lost 5 bases to trimming and J lost 5 bases, with 9 bases between them. The germline V gene has CDR1 MNHEY and CDR2 SVGEGT. In nucleotides, the CDR3 is TGTGCCAGCAGTGCCAGGAAAACCGGGGAGCTGTTTTTT. Amino acid sequence: CASSARKTGELFF.

This clonotype was observed a handful of times. The V call is TRBV5-1, the J call TRBJ2-5; TRBD2 is a possible D gene (6 bases). The CDR3 length is 14 residues. The ends were cut back, 4 bases at V and 0 bases at J, with 10 bases in the middle. Germline-derived CDR1 and CDR2 are SGHRS and YFSETQ. CDR3 residues: CASSTAGNQETQYF. CDR3 bases: TGCGCCAGCAGCACCGCGGGGAACCAAGAGACCCAGTACTTC.

The chain combines TRBV5-1 with TRBJ2-5, with TRBD2 matching 7 bases. The germline V gene has CDR1 SGHRS and CDR2 YFSETQ. The V and J ends lost 4 bases and 8 bases, in that order; junction bases with no gene match: 8. The CDR3 consists of 13 residues. Written as DNA, the CDR3 is TGCGCCAGCAGCATCGAAGGACTAGTCACCCAGTACTTC. As protein: CASSIEGLVTQYF.

This clonotype was observed a few times. J is TRBJ1-4 and V is TRBV4-1, with D hard to call. Germline V gene data show CDR1 as MGHRA and CDR2 as YSYEKL. The CDR3 is 13 residues long. V shed 5 bases and J shed 10 bases, with 14 bases lying between them. The CDR3 protein is CASSWRQIGKLFF. CDR3 coding DNA: TGCGCCAGCAGCTGGCGGCAGATTGGAAAACTGTTTTTT.

This clonotype turned up a few times. V and J are TRBV7-2 and TRBJ2-3; D remains unclear. Trimming took 0 bases from V and 6 from J, leaving 10 bases between them. There are 14 residues in the CDR3. The germline gives CDR1 SGHTA, CDR2 FQGNSA. The CDR3 region has the DNA TGTGCCAGCAGCTTAGCCGCCTTCCCCGATACGCAGTATTTT. The encoded protein is CASSLAAFPDTQYF.

V is TRBV4-1 and J is TRBJ1-2; 7 bases map to TRBD1. The V gene end was trimmed by 4 bases and the J gene end by 4 bases; junction bases not matched to a gene: 9. Germline V gene data show CDR1 as MGHRA and CDR2 as YSYEKL. The CDR3 runs to 15 residues. CDR3 nucleotides: TGCGCCAGCAGCCGAGAAACAGGGGCACCCTATGGCTACACCTTC. This encodes CASSRETGAPYGYTF.

This clonotype was observed at least ten times. The chain has TRBV29-1 and TRBJ2-5; no reliable D call. The CDR3 consists of 13 residues. The germline CDR1 and CDR2 sequences are SQVTM and ANQGSEA. The ends were cut back, 3 bases at V and 4 bases at J, with 12 bases in the middle. CDR3 sequence (DNA): TGCAGCGTTGATTCCACTCAATTAGAGACCCAGTACTTC. Its translation: CSVDSTQLETQYF.

The table lists this clonotype with many counts. This chain links TRBV20-1 with TRBJ2-2; a weak D match, TRBD2 (6 bases). Germline CDR1 is DFQATT and CDR2 is SNEGSKA (reference sequence). V was pared by 5 bases and J by 4 bases, with 17 bases between. The CDR3 contains 15 residues. CDR3: CSAGRSGLGTGELFF. In nucleotides, the CDR3 is TGCAGTGCTGGGAGGAGCGGGTTAGGCACCGGGGAGCTGTTTTTT.

This clonotype was detected a few times. The chain links TRBV7-2 to TRBJ1-4, with 8 nucleotides matching TRBD1. V was clipped by 5 bases and J by 0 bases; unmatched bases: 8. The V gene's germline CDR1 is SGHTA and CDR2 FQGNSA. The CDR3 runs to 17 residues. In DNA, the CDR3 is TGTGCCAGCAGCCCCAGGCAGGGGGCGGCAACTAATGAAAAACTGTTTTTT. It translates to CASSPRQGAATNEKLFF.

This clonotype was observed many times. The chain uses TRBV12-3 or TRBV12-4 and TRBJ2-7; TRBD1 matches at 7 bases. This CDR3 has 12 residues. V dropped 7 bases and J dropped 6; count of bases not matched to a gene: 6. This CDR3 is CASTRQGREQYF. DNA of the CDR3: TGTGCCAGCACCCGACAGGGTCGCGAGCAGTACTTC.

This clonotype was observed a few times. V and J are TRBV7-9 and TRBJ1-1; TRBD1 might be the D (5 bases). From germline, CDR1 is SEHNR and CDR2 FQNEAQ (reference sequence). This CDR3 has 15 amino acids. V gave up 8 bases and J gave up 3 bases, with 19 bases separating them. This chain's CDR3 is CASLTYGGRDTEAFF. CDR3 nucleotides: TGTGCCAGCCTAACCTATGGGGGGAGGGACACTGAAGCTTTCTTT.

The chain links TRBV5-1 to TRBJ1-6; D gene ambiguous. The V end lost 0 bases, the J end lost 9 bases, and 16 bases lay between the germline ends. The germline V gene encodes CDR1 SGHRS and CDR2 YFSETQ. This CDR3 contains 16 residues. As DNA, the CDR3 is TGCGCCAGCAGCTTGGAGCCTCTCCCTACTCCTTCACCCCTCCACTTT. It specifies CASSLEPLPTPSPLHF.

This clonotype was observed many times. This chain connects TRBV24-1 to TRBJ2-5; no clear D. Trimming pared 3 bases from V and 1 base from J, leaving 11 bases between. This CDR3 has 15 amino acids. The germline V gene encodes CDR1 KGHDR and CDR2 SFDVKD. The CDR3 reads CATSDPNRFQETQYF. The CDR3 DNA follows: TGTGCCACCAGTGATCCAAACCGTTTCCAAGAGACCCAGTACTTC.

This clonotype was observed once. A read error may produce the germline difference seen at one junction end. This chain connects TRBV30 to TRBJ2-1; 14 positions agree with TRBD2. Looked up from germline, CDR1 is GTSNPN and CDR2 is SVGIG (reference sequence). This CDR3 has 17 residues. The CDR3 DNA sequence: TGTGCCTGGAGTACCGGGACTAGCGGGAGAATCTACAGTGAGCAGTTCTTC. Its translation is CAWSTGTSGRIYSEQFF.

The chain recombines TRBV29-1 with TRBJ2-7; 8 bases agree with TRBD1. V shed 7 bases, J shed 3 bases, and the junction held 2 bases outside the gene matches. The CDR3 contains 11 residues. CDR1 is SQVTM and CDR2 is ANQGSEA in the germline V gene. CDR3 protein: CSAGQVYEQYF. Written as DNA, the CDR3 is TGCAGCGCGGGACAGGTCTACGAGCAGTACTTC.

This clonotype was recorded many times. This chain connects TRBV5-1 to TRBJ2-4; no clear D. This CDR3 has 15 residues. The V end lost 0 bases, the J end lost 1 base, and 8 bases lay between the germline ends. Germline CDR1 is SGHRS and CDR2 is YFSETQ. CDR3 amino acids: CASSLVPGAKNIQYF. In DNA form, the CDR3 reads TGCGCCAGCAGCTTGGTCCCCGGGGCCAAAAACATTCAGTACTTC.

A few counts support this clonotype. The chain has TRBV20-1 and TRBJ1-3; D gene unclear. V was shortened by 4 bases and J by 0 bases, with 13 bases between the two germline ends. There are 15 residues in the CDR3. Germline V gene data show CDR1 as DFQATT and CDR2 as SNEGSKA (reference sequence). CDR3 bases: TGCAGTGCTACTTCCTCTGTGCCCTCTGGAAACACCATATATTTT. The encoded protein is CSATSSVPSGNTIYF.

The rearrangement links TRBV7-2 to TRBJ1-6; 7 nucleotides match TRBD1. From germline, CDR1 is SGHTA and CDR2 FQGNSA. Trimming at V came to 6 bases and at J to 8 bases, leaving 10 bases not matched to a gene. CDR3 length: 15 amino acids. The CDR3 bases are TGTGCCAGCAGGAGCCGGTCAGGGGGGCATTCACCCCTCCACTTT. This codes for CASRSRSGGHSPLHF. The full variable domain, its missing parts supplied by reference TRBV7-2 and TRBJ1-6, is GAGVSQSPSNKVTEKGKDVELRCDPISGHTALYWYRQSLGQGLEFLIYFQGNSAPDKSGLPSDRFSAERTGGSVSTLTIQRTQQEDSAVYLCASRSRSGGHSPLHFGNGTRLTVT.

As to this clonotype: One base away lies a much larger clone, so this may be a sequencing read error. The CDR3 region is CASSIVSDSGTQYF. CDR3 nucleotide sequence: TGTGCCAGTAGTATAGTGAGTGATTCGGGGACCCAGTACTTC. The gene calls are TRBV19 and TRBJ2-5; D is undetermined. Trimming stripped 1 base from V and 7 bases from J, with 13 bases between. Germline assignment: CDR1 LNHDA and CDR2 SQIVND (reference sequence). This CDR3 has 14 amino acids.

This clonotype came up many times. The V and J genes are TRBV29-1 and TRBJ2-3; possible D gene TRBD2, 5 bases. CDR3 length: 14 residues. V lost 7 bases, J lost 4 bases, and 18 bases lay in between. Germline V gene data show CDR1 as SQVTM and CDR2 as ANQGSEA. The CDR3 sequence is CSALARAHPDTQYF. CDR3 DNA: TGCAGCGCCCTAGCACGGGCACACCCAGATACGCAGTATTTT.

This clonotype was detected ten times or more. V and J are TRBV5-1 and TRBJ2-6, with a weak D call TRBD1 (6 bases). The V end lost 9 bases, the J end lost 2 bases, and 15 bases lay between the germline ends. Germline assignment: CDR1 SGHRS and CDR2 YFSETQ. This CDR3 region has 15 residues. The CDR3 nucleotides are TGCGCCACCAAGAACAGGGACGCTGGGGCCAACGTCCTGACTTTC. Translated, it gives CATKNRDAGANVLTF.

This clonotype turned up a few times. The chain has TRBV2 and TRBJ2-4; D not resolved. Trimming removed 7 bases at V and 5 bases at J, with 12 bases between. CDR1 SNHLY and CDR2 FYNNEI come from the germline V gene. CDR3 length equals 13 residues. As DNA, the CDR3 is TGTGCCAGCAACACGGGCCGTCAAAACATTCAGTACTTC. As protein: CASNTGRQNIQYF.

This sequence joins TRBV6-6 and TRBJ1-3; 9 bases fit TRBD1. Germline V gives CDR1 MNHNY, CDR2 SVGAGI (reference sequence). V lost 5 bases and J lost 5; bases outside the gene matches: 7. CDR3 length: 15 amino acids. The CDR3 DNA sequence: TGTGCCAGCAGTCCCGGGGACAGGGTACGAAACACCATATATTTT. This codes for CASSPGDRVRNTIYF.

The gene calls are TRBV5-6 and TRBJ1-1; D might be TRBD1 (5 bases). There are 15 residues in the CDR3. Between the trimmed V and J ends, which lost 1 base and 0 bases, there was a span of 10 bases. Per germline, CDR1 SGHDT and CDR2 YYEEEE. The DNA for the CDR3 is TGTGCCAGCAGCTTGACGGGACGCTTGAACACTGAAGCTTTCTTT. Translation gives CASSLTGRLNTEAFF.

Many counts were recorded for this clonotype. The J gene is TRBJ2-5, the V gene TRBV30; perhaps TRBD2 as D (6 bases). The CDR3 runs to 16 residues. V shed 1 base and J shed 3 bases, with 18 bases lying between them. CDR1 and CDR2 from the germline V gene are GTSNPN and SVGIG (reference sequence). The CDR3 loop is CAWSDLGGGAKETQYF. CDR3 nucleotide sequence: TGTGCCTGGAGTGACCTTGGGGGAGGCGCAAAAGAGACCCAGTACTTC.

This clonotype was counted a few times. The chain joins TRBV11-2 to TRBJ2-1, with 7 positions matching TRBD2. Trimming took 4 bases from V and 7 from J; bases not matched to a gene: 7. The germline CDR1 and CDR2 sequences are SGHAT and FQNNGV. The CDR3 length is 14 residues. The CDR3 loop reads CASSYRSGINEQFF. CDR3 sequence (DNA): TGTGCCAGCAGCTACCGGAGCGGGATAAATGAGCAGTTCTTC.

This clonotype has a count of ten or more. The chain joins TRBV7-2 to TRBJ2-7, with 12 nucleotides matching TRBD2. CDR3 length: 15 residues. V was pared by 1 base and J by 7 bases, with 5 bases of the junction left unmatched. Germline values: CDR1 SGHTA, CDR2 FQGNSA. CDR3 residues: CASSLGLAGAGEQYF. The CDR3 DNA follows: TGTGCCAGCAGCTTAGGACTAGCGGGAGCAGGGGAGCAGTACTTC. The whole variable domain, remainder taken from reference TRBV7-2 and TRBJ2-7, is GAGVSQSPSNKVTEKGKDVELRCDPISGHTALYWYRQSLGQGLEFLIYFQGNSAPDKSGLPSDRFSAERTGGSVSTLTIQRTQQEDSAVYLCASSLGLAGAGEQYFGPGTRLTVT.

This clonotype came up a few times. The rearrangement uses TRBV2 and TRBJ2-2, with D tentatively TRBD2 (6 bases). Germline CDR1 reads SNHLY; CDR2 reads FYNNEI. With 4 bases removed from V and 1 base from J, the gap between germline ends came to 10 bases. The CDR3 contains 15 residues. The CDR3 is CASSVVSGNTGELFF. The CDR3 DNA sequence: TGTGCCAGCAGTGTTGTTAGCGGGAACACCGGGGAGCTGTTTTTT.